A selection of T cell receptor beta chains follows, all from one sample in a study of OX40 agonist ivuxolimab in advanced cancers. The repertoire was sequenced with immunoSEQ multiplex PCR; TCRdb's copy has only in-frame clones and lacks some. Among 70,000 to 75,000 clones listed, 88% were seen once. The sample consisted of CD4+ or CD8+ T cells sorted from blood, taken in a trial of the OX40 agonist ivuxolimab. The receptors originated from an adult with an advanced solid tumor such as melanoma, head and neck, liver or kidney cancer. CDR3s include the opening cysteine and the closing phenylalanine or tryptophan. The D gene is left open where the match is weak. Clone size appears in some rows only: once, few, many, or a class for an expanded clone.

TRBD1	-	TRBV19	TRBJ1-5	CASSKGEGAVQPQHF	TGTGCCAGTAGTAAGGGGGAGGGGGCGGTTCAGCCCCAGCATTTT
-	-	TRBV11-3	TRBJ2-1	CASSLDLDSRYNEQFF	TGTGCCAGCAGCTTAGATTTGGACTCCCGATACAATGAGCAGTTCTTC
-	-	TRBV10-2	TRBJ2-5	CASSDRGPETQYF	TGCGCCAGCAGTGACAGGGGACCAGAGACCCAGTACTTC
-	-	TRBV14	TRBJ1-3	CASSQRTGGSGNTIYF	TGTGCCAGCAGCCAACGCACGGGGGGCTCTGGAAACACCATATATTTT
-	few	TRBV11-2	TRBJ1-2	CASSLGRLNYGYTF	TGTGCCAGCAGCTTGGGACGCCTGAACTATGGCTACACCTTC
-	-	TRBV6-6	TRBJ1-1	CASSYGFTRDTEAFF	TGTGCCAGCAGTTACGGTTTCACCAGGGACACTGAAGCTTTCTTT
TRBD1	-	TRBV18	TRBJ1-1	CASSRPGQGVTEAFF	TGTGCCAGCTCGCGACCGGGACAGGGGGTTACTGAAGCTTTCTTT
-	once	TRBV7-7	TRBJ2-1	CASSYGAENEQFF	TGTGCTAGCAGCTATGGGGCTGAAAATGAGCAGTTCTTC
TRBD1	-	TRBV9	TRBJ2-7	CASSDSGGYEQYF	TGTGCCAGCAGCGATTCAGGGGGCTACGAGCAGTACTTC
-	-	TRBV7-2	TRBJ2-5	CASSPVQRGETQYF	TGTGCCAGCAGCCCGGTCCAAAGGGGAGAGACCCAGTACTTC
TRBD2	-	TRBV18	TRBJ2-3	CASSPRLAGAGGTDTQYF	TGTGCCAGCTCACCGAGGCTAGCGGGAGCCGGGGGCACAGATACGCAGTATTTT
TRBD1	-	TRBV28	TRBJ1-2	CASSFPDRAGGYTF	TGTGCCAGCAGTTTCCCCGACAGGGCGGGGGGCTACACCTTC
TRBD2	once	TRBV5-4	TRBJ2-1	CASSRGLAGDGEQFF	TGTGCCAGCAGCCGAGGACTAGCGGGAGACGGTGAGCAGTTCTTC
-	-	TRBV2	TRBJ2-7	CASTRDSYEQYF	TGTGCCAGTACCAGGGACTCCTACGAGCAGTACTTC
-	-	TRBV19	TRBJ2-2	CASSILGGNTGELFF	TGTGCCAGTAGTATCCTTGGCGGGAACACCGGGGAGCTGTTTTTT
-	-	TRBV6-5	TRBJ1-6	CASTPPGFNGALHF	TGTGCCAGCACCCCACCGGGATTCAACGGGGCCCTCCACTTT
TRBD2	-	TRBV28	TRBJ2-7	CASSTSGYEQYF	TGTGCCAGCAGCACTAGCGGGTACGAGCAGTACTTC
-	-	TRBV7-5	TRBJ2-1	CARSGKRGRASSYNEQFF	TGTGCCAGAAGCGGAAAGCGGGGGCGGGCAAGCTCCTACAATGAGCAGTTCTTC
TRBD1	once	TRBV10-3	TRBJ2-3	CAISPGTGFTDTQYF	TGTGCCATCAGTCCCGGGACAGGGTTCACAGATACGCAGTATTTT
-	-	TRBV28	TRBJ1-5	CASSFSILQGSVPQHF	TGTGCCAGCAGTTTCTCTATTTTGCAGGGAAGTGTGCCCCAGCATTTT
-	-	TRBV19	TRBJ1-3	CASLNRGPGPIYF	TGTGCCAGTTTAAATCGAGGACCCGGCCCCATATATTTT
-	few	TRBV5-6	TRBJ1-2	CASSLVATDYGYTF	TGTGCCAGCAGCTTGGTTGCGACGGACTATGGCTACACCTTC
TRBD1	-	TRBV27	TRBJ1-2	CASSRQGGYGYTF	TGTGCCAGCAGTCGGCAGGGGGGCTATGGCTACACCTTC
-	-	TRBV10-3	TRBJ2-7	CAISDRNYEQYF	TGTGCCATCAGCGATAGAAACTACGAGCAGTACTTC
-	-	TRBV18	TRBJ1-2	CASSPRDGINYGYTF	TGTGCCAGCTCACCTAGGGACGGCATTAACTATGGCTACACCTTC
-	-	TRBV5-1	TRBJ2-2	CASTPRAEEPGELFF	TGCGCCAGCACCCCTCGGGCGGAGGAGCCCGGGGAGCTGTTTTTT
-	-	TRBV7-9	TRBJ2-7	CASSFRGYEQYF	TGTGCCAGCAGCTTTCGGGGCTACGAGCAGTACTTC
TRBD1	-	TRBV5-1	TRBJ2-7	CASSRLGQGDEQYF	TGCGCCAGCAGCCGTCTGGGACAGGGTGATGAGCAGTACTTC
-	-	TRBV11-3	TRBJ2-5	CASSLGIGQETQYF	TGTGCCAGCAGCTTAGGGATCGGACAAGAGACCCAGTACTTC
TRBD2	-	TRBV5-8	TRBJ2-3	CASSLGGLVGSDTQYF	TGTGCCAGCAGCTTGGGCGGACTAGTCGGCTCCGATACGCAGTATTTT
-	-	TRBV2	TRBJ1-2	CASSEGGPIPNYGYTF	TGTGCCAGCAGTGAAGGGGGGCCGATACCCAACTATGGCTACACCTTC
TRBD1	-	TRBV12-5	TRBJ2-2	CASGLATGGGTGELFF	TGTGCTAGTGGTTTGGCCACAGGGGGCGGGACCGGGGAGCTGTTTTTT
-	-	TRBV7-9	TRBJ1-1	CASSLRTVNTEAFF	TGTGCCAGCAGCTTAAGGACAGTGAACACTGAAGCTTTCTTT
-	-	TRBV28	TRBJ2-7	CASREGPGTVTPYEQYF	TGTGCCAGCAGGGAGGGCCCGGGAACAGTGACTCCCTACGAGCAGTACTTC
TRBD2	-	TRBV9	TRBJ2-1	CASSVQGTSGNNEQFF	TGTGCCAGCAGCGTCCAAGGGACTAGCGGAAACAATGAGCAGTTCTTC
-	-	TRBV5-1	TRBJ1-4	CASSSGLTNEKLFF	TGCGCCAGCAGCTCGGGCCTAACTAATGAAAAACTGTTTTTT
-	few	TRBV2	TRBJ1-4	CASSGTDNNEKLFF	TGTGCCAGCAGTGGTACAGACAATAATGAAAAACTGTTTTTT
-	-	TRBV7-9	TRBJ2-7	CASSPGDRSYEQYF	TGTGCCAGCAGCCCAGGGGACCGCTCCTACGAGCAGTACTTC
TRBD2	-	TRBV25-1	TRBJ2-1	CASSDPGLAVYNEQFF	TGTGCCAGCAGTGACCCGGGACTAGCGGTCTACAATGAGCAGTTCTTC
-	-	TRBV2	TRBJ1-2	CASNPGGDPHRGGYTF	TGTGCCAGCAACCCCGGTGGGGATCCCCACCGGGGGGGCTACACCTTC
TRBD2	-	TRBV5-4	TRBJ2-5	CASSWGLSSQETQYF	TGTGCCAGCAGCTGGGGACTATCCTCACAAGAGACCCAGTACTTC
TRBD1	-	TRBV9	TRBJ2-7	CASSAESRDRVCPSYEQYF	TGTGCCAGCAGCGCAGAGTCCCGGGACAGGGTCTGCCCTTCCTACGAGCAGTACTTC
TRBD1	-	TRBV5-1	TRBJ2-7	CASSLGDRGEQYF	TGCGCCAGCAGCTTGGGGGACAGAGGAGAGCAGTACTTC
-	-	TRBV5-1	TRBJ2-3	CASSLGPGTHTDTQYF	TGCGCCAGCAGCTTGGGGCCGGGGACCCACACAGATACGCAGTATTTT
TRBD2	-	TRBV5-1	TRBJ2-3	CASSLEGLAGRFTDTQYF	TGCGCCAGCAGCTTGGAGGGACTAGCGGGTCGGTTTACAGATACGCAGTATTTT
-	-	TRBV5-1	TRBJ1-2	CASSLGWGDYGYTF	TGCGCCAGCAGCTTGGGTTGGGGAGACTATGGCTACACCTTC
-	-	TRBV7-6	TRBJ2-1	CASSLTGDSSYNEQFF	TGTGCCAGCAGCTTGACAGGTGACTCTTCCTACAATGAGCAGTTCTTC
TRBD1	-	TRBV5-4	TRBJ2-7	CASSSRQGSYEQYF	TGTGCCAGCAGCTCCCGACAGGGGAGCTACGAGCAGTACTTC
-	-	TRBV7-6	TRBJ2-2	CASSLVIRNTGELFF	TGTGCCAGCAGCTTAGTCATCAGGAACACCGGGGAGCTGTTTTTT
-	-	TRBV6-1	TRBJ2-2	CASSEAWTAMNTGELFF	TGTGCCAGCAGTGAAGCGTGGACAGCTATGAACACCGGGGAGCTGTTTTTT